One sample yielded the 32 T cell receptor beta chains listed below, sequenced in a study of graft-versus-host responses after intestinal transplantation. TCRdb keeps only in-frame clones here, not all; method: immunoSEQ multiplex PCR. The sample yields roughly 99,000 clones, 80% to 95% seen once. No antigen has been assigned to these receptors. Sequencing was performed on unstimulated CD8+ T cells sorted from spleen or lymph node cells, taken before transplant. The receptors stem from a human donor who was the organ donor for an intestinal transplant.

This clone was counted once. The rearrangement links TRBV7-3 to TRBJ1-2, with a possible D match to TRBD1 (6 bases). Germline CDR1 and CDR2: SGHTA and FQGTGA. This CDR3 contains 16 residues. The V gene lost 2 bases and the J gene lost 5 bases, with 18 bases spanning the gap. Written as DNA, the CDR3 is TGTGCCAGCAGCTTAGAGGGGGTACTTACCAATTATGGCTACACCTTC. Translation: CASSLEGVLTNYGYTF.

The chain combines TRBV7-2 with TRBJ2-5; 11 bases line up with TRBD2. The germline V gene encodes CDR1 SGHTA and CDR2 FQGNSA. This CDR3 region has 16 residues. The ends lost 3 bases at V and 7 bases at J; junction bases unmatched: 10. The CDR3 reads CASSFLVAGGPGTQYF. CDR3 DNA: TGTGCCAGCAGCTTTCTAGTAGCGGGAGGGCCTGGGACCCAGTACTTC.

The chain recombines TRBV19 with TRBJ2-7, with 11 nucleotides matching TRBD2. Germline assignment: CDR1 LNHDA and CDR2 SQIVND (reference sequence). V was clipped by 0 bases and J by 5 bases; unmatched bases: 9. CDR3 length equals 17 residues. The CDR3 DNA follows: TGTGCCAGTAGTATAGAGGCTAGCGGGGGGATTCACCACGAGCAGTACTTC. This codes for CASSIEASGGIHHEQYF.

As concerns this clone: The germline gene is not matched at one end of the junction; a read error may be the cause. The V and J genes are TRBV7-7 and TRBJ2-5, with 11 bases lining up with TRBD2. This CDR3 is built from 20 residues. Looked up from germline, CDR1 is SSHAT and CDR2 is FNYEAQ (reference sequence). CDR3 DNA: TGTGCTAGCAGCTTATCCCAACCGGGACTAGCGGAAATCTGGGGAGAGACCCAGTACTTC. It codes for CASSLSQPGLAEIWGETQYF.

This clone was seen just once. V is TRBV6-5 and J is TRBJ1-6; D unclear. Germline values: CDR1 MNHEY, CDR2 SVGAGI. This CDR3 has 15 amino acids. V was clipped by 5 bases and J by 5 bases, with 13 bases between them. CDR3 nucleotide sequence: TGTGCCAGCAGTCTGACACCCGACAATAATTCACCCCTCCACTTT. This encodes CASSLTPDNNSPLHF.

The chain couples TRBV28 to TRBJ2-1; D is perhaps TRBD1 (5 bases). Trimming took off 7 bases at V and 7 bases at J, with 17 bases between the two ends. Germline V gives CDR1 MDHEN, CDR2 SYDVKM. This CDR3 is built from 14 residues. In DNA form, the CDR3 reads TGTGCCAGCACTTATGGTGGGGCACAGAATGAGCAGTTCTTC. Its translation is CASTYGGAQNEQFF.

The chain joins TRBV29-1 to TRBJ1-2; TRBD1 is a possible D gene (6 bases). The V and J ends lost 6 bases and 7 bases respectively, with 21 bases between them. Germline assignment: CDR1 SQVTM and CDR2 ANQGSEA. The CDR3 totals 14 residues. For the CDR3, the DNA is TGCAGCGTCGAAACAGGGAGCATGGACGGTGGCTACACCTTC. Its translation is CSVETGSMDGGYTF.

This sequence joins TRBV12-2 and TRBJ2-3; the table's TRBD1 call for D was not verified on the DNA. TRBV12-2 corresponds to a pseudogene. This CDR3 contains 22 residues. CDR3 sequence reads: CASRFSDRGSQIRRGKKDTQYF. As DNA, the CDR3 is TGTGCAAGTCGCTTCTCGGACAGGGGATCACAAATCCGTAGGGGAAAAAAAGATACGCAGTATTTT.

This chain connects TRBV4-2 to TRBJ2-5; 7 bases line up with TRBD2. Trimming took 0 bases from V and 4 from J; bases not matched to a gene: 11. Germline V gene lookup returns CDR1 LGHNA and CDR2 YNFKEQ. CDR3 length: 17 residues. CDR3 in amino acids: CASSQERLALGRETQYF. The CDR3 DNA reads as TGTGCCAGCAGCCAAGAACGACTAGCCCTAGGACGAGAGACCCAGTACTTC.

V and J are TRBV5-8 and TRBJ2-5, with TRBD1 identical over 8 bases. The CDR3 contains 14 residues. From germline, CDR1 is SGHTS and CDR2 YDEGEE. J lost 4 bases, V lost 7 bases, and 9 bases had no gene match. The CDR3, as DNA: TGTGCCAGCTCTGGACAGGGCTACGGAGAGACCCAGTACTTC. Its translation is CASSGQGYGETQYF.

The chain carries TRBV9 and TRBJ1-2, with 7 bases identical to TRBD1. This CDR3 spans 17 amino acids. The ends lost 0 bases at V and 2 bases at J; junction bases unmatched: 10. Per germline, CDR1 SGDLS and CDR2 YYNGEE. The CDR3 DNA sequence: TGTGCCAGCAGCGTAGGAGGACAGGCCCAGGGAAACTATGGCTACACCTTC. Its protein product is CASSVGGQAQGNYGYTF.

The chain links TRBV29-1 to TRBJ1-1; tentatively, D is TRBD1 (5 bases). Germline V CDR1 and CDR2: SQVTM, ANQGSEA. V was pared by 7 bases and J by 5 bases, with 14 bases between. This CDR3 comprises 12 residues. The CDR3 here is CSGRGIKTEAFF. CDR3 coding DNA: TGCAGCGGGAGGGGTATTAAGACTGAAGCTTTCTTT.

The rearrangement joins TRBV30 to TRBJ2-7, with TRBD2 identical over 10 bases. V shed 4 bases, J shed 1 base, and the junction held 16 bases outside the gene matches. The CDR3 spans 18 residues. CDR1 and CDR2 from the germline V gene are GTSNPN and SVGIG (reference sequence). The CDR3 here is CAWNGRASGGHWSYEQYF. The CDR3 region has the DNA TGTGCCTGGAACGGACGGGCTAGCGGGGGTCATTGGTCCTACGAGCAGTACTTC.

The CDR3 region is CASSQWSWPTLPYGESYNEQFF. CDR3 sequence (DNA): TGTGCCAGCAGCCAGTGGTCCTGGCCCACCCTTCCCTACGGAGAATCCTACAATGAGCAGTTCTTC. The V gene is TRBV14, the J gene TRBJ2-1; D ambiguous. This CDR3 contains 22 residues. Germline V lookup: CDR1 SGHDN, CDR2 FVKESK. Between the trimmed V and J ends, which lost 3 bases and 1 base, there was a span of 31 bases.

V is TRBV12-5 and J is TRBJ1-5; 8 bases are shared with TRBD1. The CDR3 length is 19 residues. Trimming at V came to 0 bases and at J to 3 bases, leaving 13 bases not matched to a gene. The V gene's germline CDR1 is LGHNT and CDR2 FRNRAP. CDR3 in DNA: TGTGCTAGTGGTTTGGTACTGACAACGGGACAGGCATTCAATCAGCCCCAGCATTTT. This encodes CASGLVLTTGQAFNQPQHF.

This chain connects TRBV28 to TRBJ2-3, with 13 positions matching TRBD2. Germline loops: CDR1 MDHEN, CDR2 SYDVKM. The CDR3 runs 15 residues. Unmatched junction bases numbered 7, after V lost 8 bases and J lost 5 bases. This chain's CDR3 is CASGHTSGREDTQYF. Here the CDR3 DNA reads TGTGCCAGCGGACATACTAGCGGGAGGGAAGATACGCAGTATTTT.

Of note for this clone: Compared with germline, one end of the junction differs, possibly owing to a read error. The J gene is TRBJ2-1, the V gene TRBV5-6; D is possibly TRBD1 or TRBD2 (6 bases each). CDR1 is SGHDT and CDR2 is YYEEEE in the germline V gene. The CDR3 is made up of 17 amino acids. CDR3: CANSLREQGGEYNEQFF. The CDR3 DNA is TGTGCCAACAGCTTGCGGGAACAGGGTGGAGAATACAATGAGCAGTTCTTC.

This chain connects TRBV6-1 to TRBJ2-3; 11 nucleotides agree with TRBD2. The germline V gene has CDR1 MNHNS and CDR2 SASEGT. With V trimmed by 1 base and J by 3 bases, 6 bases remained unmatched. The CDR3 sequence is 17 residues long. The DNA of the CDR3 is TGTGCCAGCAGTGAAGGTAGCGGGGGGGAGGGGACAGATACGCAGTATTTT. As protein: CASSEGSGGEGTDTQYF.

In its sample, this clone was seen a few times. The CDR3 bases are TGTGCCAGCAGCTTGGGGTACGGGGGAACGGGCTACGAGCAGTACTTC. Its protein is CASSLGYGGTGYEQYF. The V gene is TRBV5-6, the J gene TRBJ2-7; maybe TRBD2 (6 bases). This CDR3 contains 16 residues. V lost 0 bases and J 3 bases, leaving 16 bases between the germline ends. Germline V gene lookup returns CDR1 SGHDT and CDR2 YYEEEE.

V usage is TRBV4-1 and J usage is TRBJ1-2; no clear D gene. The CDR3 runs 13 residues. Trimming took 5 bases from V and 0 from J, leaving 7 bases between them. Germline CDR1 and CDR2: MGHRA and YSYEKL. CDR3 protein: CASSATTNYGYTF. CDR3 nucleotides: TGCGCCAGCAGCGCGACTACTAACTATGGCTACACCTTC.

CDR3 coding DNA: TGTGCCAGCAGTGGACAGGGAGTGAACACTGAAGCTTTCTTT. Amino acid sequence: CASSGQGVNTEAFF. The chain combines TRBV6-1 with TRBJ1-1; 7 nucleotides agree with TRBD1. CDR3 length: 14 amino acids. V shed 4 bases, J shed 0 bases, and the junction held 2 bases outside the gene matches. Germline CDR1 is MNHNS and CDR2 is SASEGT.

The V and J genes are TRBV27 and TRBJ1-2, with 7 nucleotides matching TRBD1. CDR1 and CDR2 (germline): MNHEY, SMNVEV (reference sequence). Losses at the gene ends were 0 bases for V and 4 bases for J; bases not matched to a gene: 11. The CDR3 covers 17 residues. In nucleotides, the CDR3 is TGTGCCAGCAGTTTATCGACAGGGTACGGCGTCGGCTATGGCTACACCTTC. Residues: CASSLSTGYGVGYGYTF.

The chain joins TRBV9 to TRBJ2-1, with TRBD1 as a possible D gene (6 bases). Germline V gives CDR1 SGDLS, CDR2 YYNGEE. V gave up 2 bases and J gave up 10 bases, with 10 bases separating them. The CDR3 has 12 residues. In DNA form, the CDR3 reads TGTGCCAGCAGCGTCGGGACAAGAGAGCAGTTCTTC. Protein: CASSVGTREQFF.

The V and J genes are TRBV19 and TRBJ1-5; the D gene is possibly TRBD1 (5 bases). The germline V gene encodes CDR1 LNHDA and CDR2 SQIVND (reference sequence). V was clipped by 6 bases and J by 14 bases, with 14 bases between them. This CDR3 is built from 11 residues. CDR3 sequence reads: CASRGAGVEHF. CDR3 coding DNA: TGTGCCAGTAGAGGGGCAGGAGTAGAGCATTTT.

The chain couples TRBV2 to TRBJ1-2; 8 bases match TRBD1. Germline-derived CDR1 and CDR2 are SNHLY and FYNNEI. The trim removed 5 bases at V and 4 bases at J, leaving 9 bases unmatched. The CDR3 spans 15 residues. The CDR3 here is CASSLDRDPSYGYTF. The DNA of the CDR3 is TGTGCCAGCAGTTTGGACAGGGACCCCAGCTATGGCTACACCTTC.

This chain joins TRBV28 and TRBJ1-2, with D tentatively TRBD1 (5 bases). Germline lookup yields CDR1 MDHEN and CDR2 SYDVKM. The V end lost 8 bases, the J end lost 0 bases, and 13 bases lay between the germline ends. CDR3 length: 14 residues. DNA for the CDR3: TGTGCCAGCGGCACGACAGCGACTAACTATGGCTACACCTTC. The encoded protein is CASGTTATNYGYTF.

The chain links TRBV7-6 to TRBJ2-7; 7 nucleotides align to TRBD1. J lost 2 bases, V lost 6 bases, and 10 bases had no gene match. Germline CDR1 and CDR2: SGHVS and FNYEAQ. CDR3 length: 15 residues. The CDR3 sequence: CASRGYRDRPYEQYF. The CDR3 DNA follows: TGTGCCAGCAGGGGATACCGGGACAGACCCTACGAGCAGTACTTC.

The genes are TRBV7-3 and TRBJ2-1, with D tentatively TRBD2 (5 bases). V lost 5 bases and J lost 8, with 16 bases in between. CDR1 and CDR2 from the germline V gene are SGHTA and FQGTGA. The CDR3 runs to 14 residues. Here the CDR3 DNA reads TGTGCCAGCAGCGGTCCTCTAGCTCAGGATGAGCAGTTCTTC. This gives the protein CASSGPLAQDEQFF.

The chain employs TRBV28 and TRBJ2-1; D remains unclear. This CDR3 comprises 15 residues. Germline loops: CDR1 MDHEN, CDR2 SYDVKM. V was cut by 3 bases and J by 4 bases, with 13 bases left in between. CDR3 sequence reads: CASSLRDFTYNEQFF. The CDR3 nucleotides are TGTGCCAGCAGTTTGAGAGACTTCACTTACAATGAGCAGTTCTTC.

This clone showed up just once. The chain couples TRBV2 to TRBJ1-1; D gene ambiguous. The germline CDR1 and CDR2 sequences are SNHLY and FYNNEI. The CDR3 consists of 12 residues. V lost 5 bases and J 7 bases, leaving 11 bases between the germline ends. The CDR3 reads CASSLLGDEAFF. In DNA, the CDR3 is TGTGCCAGCAGTCTCCTGGGAGATGAAGCTTTCTTT.

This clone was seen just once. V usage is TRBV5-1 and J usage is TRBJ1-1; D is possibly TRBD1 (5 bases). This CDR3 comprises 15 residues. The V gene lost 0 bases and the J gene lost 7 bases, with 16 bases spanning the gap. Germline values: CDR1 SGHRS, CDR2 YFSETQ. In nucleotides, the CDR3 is TGCGCCAGCAGCTTGGGGCGGGGGGACCCTGTTGAAGCTTTCTTT. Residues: CASSLGRGDPVEAFF. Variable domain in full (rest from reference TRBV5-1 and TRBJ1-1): KAGVTQTPRYLIKTRGQQVTLSCSPISGHRSVSWYQQTPGQGLQFLFEYFSETQRNKGNFPGRFSGRQFSNSRSEMNVSTLELGDSALYLCASSLGRGDPVEAFFGQGTRLTVV.

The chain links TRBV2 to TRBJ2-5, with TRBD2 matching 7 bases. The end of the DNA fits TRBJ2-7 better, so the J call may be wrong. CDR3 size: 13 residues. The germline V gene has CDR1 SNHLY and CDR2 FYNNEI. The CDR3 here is CASSGTSVYEQYF. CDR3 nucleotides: TGTGCCAGCAGTGGTACTAGCGTCTACGAGCAGTACTTC.